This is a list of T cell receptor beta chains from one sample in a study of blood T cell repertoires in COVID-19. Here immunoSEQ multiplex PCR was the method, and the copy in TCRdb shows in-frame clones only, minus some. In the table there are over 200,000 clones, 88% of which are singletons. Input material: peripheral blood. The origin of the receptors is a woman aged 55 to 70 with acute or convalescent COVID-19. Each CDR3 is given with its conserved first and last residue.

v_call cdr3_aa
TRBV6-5 CASSQTPGISPLHF
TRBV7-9 CASSLVEGQGGGYTF
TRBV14 CASSREGTGGRDTQYF
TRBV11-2 CASSFGLAGNEQFF
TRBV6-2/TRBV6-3 CASSLRSYEQYF
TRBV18 CASSPPPAGDEQFF
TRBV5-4 CASSSRTGGNTEAFF
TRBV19 CASSIVFGYGYTF
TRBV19 CASSISAGGSPLHF
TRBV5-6 CASSLAGVGSPLHF
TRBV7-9 CASSLVQGSNGYTF
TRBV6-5 CASSYGAGLDYTF
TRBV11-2 CASSSIGRVEGEKLFF
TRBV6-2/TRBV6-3 CASSYPSVEVEFQETQYF
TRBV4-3 CASSQEGLAGLSEQYF
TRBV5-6 CASSRQGAGANVLTF
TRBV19 CASLPGTGGIVYSAFF
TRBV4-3 CASSSATTGTRIFDEQFF
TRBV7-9 CASGLDRLLYNSPLHF
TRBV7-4 CASSIKEGLRVVAEAFF
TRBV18 CASSPPEAGNRGGYTF
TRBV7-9 CASSQRDSRTDTQYF
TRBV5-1 CASSWAGDSGNTIYF
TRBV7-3 CASSLTASYGYTF
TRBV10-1 CASSPSRSGNTDTQYF
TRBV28 CASSPPSRGSYGYTF
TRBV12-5 CASGPDSRRTGELFF
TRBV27 CASSLKGTGVKLFF
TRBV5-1 CASSRGDRGVRTEAFF
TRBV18 CASSPPISGGAGETQYF
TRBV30 CAWRGQGSRQPQHF
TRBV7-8 CASSPGQGLNTEAFF
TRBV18 CASSPGHSNEKLFF
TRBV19 CASTYEGGNVYGYTF
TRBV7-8 CASSLVGGQYNSPLHF
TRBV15 CATSREVTGTGNYGYTF
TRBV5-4 CASSSPGQGYEQYF
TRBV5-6 CASSFQFMNTEAFF
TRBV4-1 CASSLDPGTTNEKLFF
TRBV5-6 CASSLDSSTDTQYF
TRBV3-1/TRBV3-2 CASSQGNSGSTSTDTQYF
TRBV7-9 CASTVDRDGYTF
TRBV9 CASSVGVQADTQYF
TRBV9 CASSVGGGTGGTEAFF